The text below deals with one T cell receptor beta chain. As yet, its antigen is unknown. V gave up 4 bases and J gave up 0 bases, with 7 bases separating them. Looked up from germline, CDR1 is DFQATT and CDR2 is SNEGSKA (reference sequence). There are 14 residues in the CDR3. As the method for making TCR beta libraries, quantitative 5'-RACE with molecular barcodes was used. TCRdb used MiXCR to reprocess the 5' RACE reads, holding one entry per CDR3 protein. The table lists about 390,000 distinct CDR3 sequences, approximately 20% of them singletons. This sample was included in a study of CD8 T cells in ankylosing spondylitis. The study, taken as a whole, reports: In ankylosing spondylitis patients, matched synovial fluid reportedly showed significant enrichment of disease-linked clones. Seemingly distinctive of ankylosing spondylitis blood was a TCR beta motif formed by eight highly homologous variants. A CD8+ phenotype characterized the disease-linked clones, which were relatively rare in peripheral blood.

V gene TRBV20-1 combines with J gene TRBJ2-6; D is possibly TRBD1 (5 bases). The clonotype was recovered from a male donor with ankylosing spondylitis. The sample consisted of blood, either unsorted or a sorted T cell fraction (not recorded which). In DNA form, the CDR3 reads TGCAGTGCTACACAGGTCTCTGGGGCCAACGTCCTGACTTTC. Encoded protein: CSATQVSGANVLTF.